A selection of T cell receptor beta chains follows, all from one sample in a study of blood T cell repertoires in COVID-19. Produced via immunoSEQ multiplex PCR; TCRdb's table is partial and in-frame only. The table shows 87,000 or so clones, with roughly 84% occurring only once. The source material was peripheral blood. All receptors derive from a woman older than 75 with acute or convalescent COVID-19. Both conserved end residues are part of each CDR3. The order of the fields is clone size, D gene, J gene, V gene, CDR3 DNA, CDR3 protein. D genes are given only for firm matches. The size entry is marked missing in some rows and otherwise reads once, few, many or a size class.

clone size: NA; D gene: NA; J gene: TRBJ1-6; V gene: TRBV6-4; CDR3 DNA: TGTGCCAGTTCTACAGGGAAACATGGTTCACCCCTCCACTTT; CDR3 protein: CASSTGKHGSPLHF
clone size: NA; D gene: TRBD2; J gene: TRBJ2-1; V gene: TRBV5-4; CDR3 DNA: TGTGCCAGCAGAATAGCGGGGGGGCCCTTTGAGCAGTTCTTC; CDR3 protein: CASRIAGGPFEQFF
clone size: NA; D gene: NA; J gene: TRBJ1-5; V gene: TRBV15; CDR3 DNA: TGTGCCACCAGCAGAAGGAAGGAGGTTGGAAGCAATCAGCCCCAGCATTTT; CDR3 protein: CATSRRKEVGSNQPQHF
clone size: NA; D gene: NA; J gene: TRBJ1-6; V gene: TRBV7-9; CDR3 DNA: TGTGCCAGCCGGTCCGAGGCCTATAATTCACCCCTCCACTTT; CDR3 protein: CASRSEAYNSPLHF
clone size: few; D gene: NA; J gene: TRBJ2-3; V gene: TRBV5-1; CDR3 DNA: TGCGCCAGCAGCTTGGTCCGACTAAACACAGATACGCAGTATTTT; CDR3 protein: CASSLVRLNTDTQYF
clone size: NA; D gene: TRBD1; J gene: TRBJ1-5; V gene: TRBV5-1; CDR3 DNA: TGCGCCAGCAGCCGGGACAGGGGGCCCAATCAGCCCCAGCATTTT; CDR3 protein: CASSRDRGPNQPQHF
clone size: few; D gene: TRBD1; J gene: TRBJ1-6; V gene: TRBV3-1/TRBV3-2; CDR3 DNA: TGTGCCAGCAGCCTTACAGGGGGCGATTCACCCCTCCACTTT; CDR3 protein: CASSLTGGDSPLHF
clone size: NA; D gene: TRBD2; J gene: TRBJ2-2; V gene: TRBV5-1; CDR3 DNA: TGCGCCAGCAGCACGGGACTAGCGGGGGTTACCGGGGAGCTGTTTTTT; CDR3 protein: CASSTGLAGVTGELFF
clone size: NA; D gene: TRBD1; J gene: TRBJ1-6; V gene: TRBV3-1/TRBV3-2; CDR3 DNA: TGTGCCAGCAGCCAAGGGGACAGGGGGAATTCACCCCTCCACTTT; CDR3 protein: CASSQGDRGNSPLHF
clone size: few; D gene: NA; J gene: TRBJ2-3; V gene: TRBV10-3; CDR3 DNA: TGTGCCATCAGGGGGGACAAGCGGGACACAGATACGCAGTATTTT; CDR3 protein: CAIRGDKRDTDTQYF
clone size: NA; D gene: NA; J gene: TRBJ1-1; V gene: TRBV9; CDR3 DNA: TGTGCCAGCAGCGCCAGACACACCAACACTGAAGCTTTCTTT; CDR3 protein: CASSARHTNTEAFF
clone size: NA; D gene: TRBD1; J gene: TRBJ1-2; V gene: TRBV28; CDR3 DNA: TGTGCCAGCAGCCCAGGGGGAACGGGTGGCTACACCTTC; CDR3 protein: CASSPGGTGGYTF
clone size: NA; D gene: TRBD1; J gene: TRBJ2-2; V gene: TRBV6-2/TRBV6-3; CDR3 DNA: TGTGCCAGCAGTCGGACAGGGAACACCGGGGAGCTGTTTTTT; CDR3 protein: CASSRTGNTGELFF
clone size: NA; D gene: TRBD1; J gene: TRBJ1-4; V gene: TRBV15; CDR3 DNA: TGTGCCACCAGCAGAGGAGGGACAGGGCAGGAAAAACTGTTTTTT; CDR3 protein: CATSRGGTGQEKLFF
clone size: NA; D gene: TRBD2; J gene: TRBJ2-3; V gene: TRBV6-1; CDR3 DNA: TGTGCCAGCAGTGAAGCGCACGCGGGGGTAACAGATACGCAGTATTTT; CDR3 protein: CASSEAHAGVTDTQYF
clone size: NA; D gene: TRBD1; J gene: TRBJ1-5; V gene: TRBV7-2; CDR3 DNA: TGTGCCAGCAGCTTTACAGGGGTCAATCAGCCCCAGCATTTT; CDR3 protein: CASSFTGVNQPQHF
clone size: NA; D gene: NA; J gene: TRBJ1-6; V gene: TRBV27; CDR3 DNA: TGTGCCAGCGGGGTACGGGGAGGGCATTATAATTCACCCCTCCACTTT; CDR3 protein: CASGVRGGHYNSPLHF
clone size: NA; D gene: TRBD2; J gene: TRBJ2-3; V gene: TRBV6-2/TRBV6-3; CDR3 DNA: TGTGCCAGCAGTCGACTAGCGGGGCTGGTGGATACGCAGTATTTT; CDR3 protein: CASSRLAGLVDTQYF
clone size: NA; D gene: NA; J gene: TRBJ1-2; V gene: TRBV3-1/TRBV3-2; CDR3 DNA: TGTGCCAGCAGCCAAGATGGGGGGGCGAAACGTGGCTACACCTTC; CDR3 protein: CASSQDGGAKRGYTF
clone size: NA; D gene: TRBD1; J gene: TRBJ2-2; V gene: TRBV7-6; CDR3 DNA: TGTGCCAGCAGCCGTAACCCGACAGGGTCGAACACCGGGGAGCTGTTTTTT; CDR3 protein: CASSRNPTGSNTGELFF
clone size: NA; D gene: TRBD2; J gene: TRBJ2-7; V gene: TRBV19; CDR3 DNA: TGTGCCAGTAGTATAGATGGAGGGAGGGGCGAGCAGTACTTC; CDR3 protein: CASSIDGGRGEQYF
clone size: NA; D gene: NA; J gene: TRBJ1-1; V gene: TRBV6-5; CDR3 DNA: TGTGCCAGCAGTTACTCGACTTTTGGAGTTGGAACTGAAGCTTTCTTT; CDR3 protein: CASSYSTFGVGTEAFF
clone size: NA; D gene: NA; J gene: TRBJ2-7; V gene: TRBV5-4; CDR3 DNA: TGTGCCAGCAGTTTAAAGGAGGACCACTCCTACGAGCAGTACTTC; CDR3 protein: CASSLKEDHSYEQYF
clone size: NA; D gene: NA; J gene: TRBJ2-7; V gene: TRBV27; CDR3 DNA: TGTGCCAGCAGTAGGACTACTTACGAGCAGTACTTC; CDR3 protein: CASSRTTYEQYF
clone size: NA; D gene: NA; J gene: TRBJ2-5; V gene: TRBV7-3; CDR3 DNA: TGTGCCAGCAGCTTAGGCGGGGGCCTCCAAGAGACCCAGTACTTC; CDR3 protein: CASSLGGGLQETQYF
clone size: once; D gene: TRBD1; J gene: TRBJ1-5; V gene: TRBV7-9; CDR3 DNA: TGTGCCAGCAGCTTTGTTGGTCTAACAGGGGGCAATCAGCCCCAGCATTTT; CDR3 protein: CASSFVGLTGGNQPQHF
clone size: NA; D gene: NA; J gene: TRBJ2-7; V gene: TRBV2; CDR3 DNA: TGTGCCAGCCCCTGTAGAGTTATGCTTTACGAGCAGTACTTC; CDR3 protein: CASPCRVMLYEQYF
clone size: NA; D gene: NA; J gene: TRBJ1-1; V gene: TRBV18; CDR3 DNA: TGTGCCAGCTCACCACCCTTGGGGGAGGGAGCTTTCTTT; CDR3 protein: CASSPPLGEGAFF
clone size: NA; D gene: NA; J gene: TRBJ1-1; V gene: TRBV29-1; CDR3 DNA: TGCAGCGCCCAACCGGCCGCAGGAAAAGCGGTAGCTTTCTTT; CDR3 protein: CSAQPAAGKAVAFF
clone size: NA; D gene: TRBD1; J gene: TRBJ2-2; V gene: TRBV19; CDR3 DNA: TGTGCCAGTAGTGGACAGGGGTCCGGGGAGCTGTTTTTT; CDR3 protein: CASSGQGSGELFF
clone size: NA; D gene: TRBD2; J gene: TRBJ2-7; V gene: TRBV2; CDR3 DNA: TGTGCCAGCAGTTCTAGCGGGAGGGGCTACGAGCAGTACTTC; CDR3 protein: CASSSSGRGYEQYF
clone size: NA; D gene: TRBD2; J gene: TRBJ2-6; V gene: TRBV9; CDR3 DNA: TGTGCCAGCAGCCCCGGGACTAGCGGGGGGGCTGGGGCCAACGTCCTGACTTTC; CDR3 protein: CASSPGTSGGAGANVLTF
clone size: few; D gene: TRBD1; J gene: TRBJ1-5; V gene: TRBV11-3; CDR3 DNA: TGTGCCAGCTCCAGGACAGGGGGCCATCAGCCCCAGCATTTT; CDR3 protein: CASSRTGGHQPQHF
clone size: NA; D gene: NA; J gene: TRBJ1-3; V gene: TRBV6-5; CDR3 DNA: TGTGCCAGCAGGACAGAGATACGCTCTGGAAACACCATATATTTT; CDR3 protein: CASRTEIRSGNTIYF
clone size: NA; D gene: TRBD1; J gene: TRBJ1-4; V gene: TRBV2; CDR3 DNA: TGTGCCAGCAGGGGACAGGGGGCGATTGGTGAAAAACTGTTTTTT; CDR3 protein: CASRGQGAIGEKLFF
clone size: NA; D gene: NA; J gene: TRBJ2-5; V gene: TRBV7-2; CDR3 DNA: TGTGCCAGCAGCCAAGGGGGTATGGGAGAGACCCAGTACTTC; CDR3 protein: CASSQGGMGETQYF
clone size: NA; D gene: TRBD1; J gene: TRBJ1-4; V gene: TRBV7-2; CDR3 DNA: TGTGCCAGCAGCGCCCAGACAGGGATGGAGGAAAAACTGTTTTTT; CDR3 protein: CASSAQTGMEEKLFF
clone size: NA; D gene: NA; J gene: TRBJ1-2; V gene: TRBV19; CDR3 DNA: TGTGCCAGTAGTATGGGAGGGGGGGCGAGTGGCTACACCTTC; CDR3 protein: CASSMGGGASGYTF
clone size: few; D gene: TRBD1; J gene: TRBJ2-5; V gene: TRBV7-8; CDR3 DNA: TGTGCCAGCAGCTCAGGACAGGGGGAGACCCAGTACTTC; CDR3 protein: CASSSGQGETQYF
clone size: NA; D gene: NA; J gene: TRBJ2-3; V gene: TRBV12-3/TRBV12-4; CDR3 DNA: TGTGCCAGCAGTTTACTAGCAGTAGATACGCAGTATTTT; CDR3 protein: CASSLLAVDTQYF
clone size: NA; D gene: TRBD2; J gene: TRBJ2-1; V gene: TRBV29-1; CDR3 DNA: TGCAGCGTCCACGATCTAGCGGGAGAGGGGGCTTACAATGAGCAGTTCTTC; CDR3 protein: CSVHDLAGEGAYNEQFF
clone size: NA; D gene: TRBD1; J gene: TRBJ1-2; V gene: TRBV10-3; CDR3 DNA: TGTGCCATCACCCAGACAGGGGACGGCTACACCTTC; CDR3 protein: CAITQTGDGYTF
clone size: NA; D gene: NA; J gene: TRBJ1-2; V gene: TRBV18; CDR3 DNA: TGTGCCAGCTCACCACTGGTGGACAAGATTGGGGGCTACACCTTC; CDR3 protein: CASSPLVDKIGGYTF
clone size: NA; D gene: TRBD1; J gene: TRBJ1-2; V gene: TRBV7-3; CDR3 DNA: TGTGCCAGCCAGGACAGGGATCGAGGCTACACCTTC; CDR3 protein: CASQDRDRGYTF